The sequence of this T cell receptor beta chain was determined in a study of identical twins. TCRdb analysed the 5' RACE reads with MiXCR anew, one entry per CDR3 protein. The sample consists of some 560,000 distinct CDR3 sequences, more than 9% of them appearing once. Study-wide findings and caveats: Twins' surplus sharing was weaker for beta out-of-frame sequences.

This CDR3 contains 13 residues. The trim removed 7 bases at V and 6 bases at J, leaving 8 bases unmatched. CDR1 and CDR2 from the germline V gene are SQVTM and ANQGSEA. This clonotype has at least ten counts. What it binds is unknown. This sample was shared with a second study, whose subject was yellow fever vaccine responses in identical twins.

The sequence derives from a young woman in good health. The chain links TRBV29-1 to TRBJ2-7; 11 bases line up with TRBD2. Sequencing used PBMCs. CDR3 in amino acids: CSGALAGVSEQYF. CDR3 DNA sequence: TGCAGCGGCGCACTAGCGGGAGTCTCCGAGCAGTACTTC.